Below are 20 T cell receptor beta chains sequenced from a single sample in a study of human thymus T cells (dated by TCRdb to 2020 to 2021). The library relied on the immunoSEQ multiplex PCR assay. TCRdb holds this immuneACCESS table with in-frame rearrangements only. Some clones are missing; in checked studies, unresolved V genes explain under half, and the rest has no known cause. The sample data list about 46,000 clones, and over 90% of these were observed just once. About 0.17% of the sample lies in the top ten. The sample comprised blood. The origin of the receptors is a girl under three years old with a congenital heart defect but otherwise immunologically healthy.

The CDR3 region has the DNA TGTGCCAGCAGTTTACTTCGTGTAGGGGGTAGCACCGGGGAGCTGTTTTTT. It yields the protein CASSLLRVGGSTGELFF. The gene calls are TRBV28 and TRBJ2-2; weak D call: TRBD1 (6 bases). This CDR3 comprises 17 residues. Germline loops: CDR1 MDHEN, CDR2 SYDVKM. The V end lost 2 bases, the J end lost 4 bases, and 17 bases lay between the germline ends. Filled out from reference TRBV28 and TRBJ2-2, the complete variable domain reads DVKVTQSSRYLVKRTGEKVFLECVQDMDHENMFWYRQDPGLGLRLIYFSYDVKMKEKGDIPEGYSVSREKKERFSLILESASTNQTSMYLCASSLLRVGGSTGELFFGEGSRLTVL.

This clone was seen more than once but under ten times. The chain is built from TRBV30 and TRBJ2-5; 7 positions match TRBD2. Germline-derived CDR1 and CDR2 are GTSNPN and SVGIG (reference sequence). CDR3 size: 15 residues. The J segment lost 5 bases and the V segment lost 0 bases, leaving 9 bases of the junction unmatched. The CDR3 coding sequence is TGTGCCTGGAGTGTACAAAGGGAGGGATGGGAGACCCAGTACTTC. Amino acids: CAWSVQREGWETQYF.

V gene TRBV11-3 combines with J gene TRBJ2-6; D possibly corresponds to TRBD2 (6 bases). The CDR3 consists of 15 residues. The germline V and J ends were trimmed by 5 bases and 0 bases, with 8 bases remaining between them. Per the germline V gene, CDR1 is SGHNT and CDR2 is YENEEA. The CDR3 is CASSQTSSGANVLTF. For the CDR3, the DNA is TGTGCCAGCAGCCAGACTAGCTCTGGGGCCAACGTCCTGACTTTC.

The CDR3 bases are TGCGCCAGAGGCACCGGGACTAGCGGGAGGGGGCAGTTCTTC. It yields the protein CARGTGTSGRGQFF. The chain carries TRBV5-1 and TRBJ2-1, with TRBD2 identical over 16 bases. CDR3 length: 14 amino acids. Germline values: CDR1 SGHRS, CDR2 YFSETQ. The junction had 8 bases not matched to a gene; V was cut back by 8 bases and J by 12 bases.

This chain uses TRBV14 with TRBJ2-1, with 14 bases matching TRBD2. The CDR3 totals 17 residues. Germline V gives CDR1 SGHDN, CDR2 FVKESK. V gave up 4 bases and J gave up 9 bases; unmatched junction bases: 11. The CDR3 sequence is CASSRIRGLAGGSEQFF. The CDR3 DNA sequence: TGTGCCAGCAGCCGAATAAGAGGACTAGCGGGAGGATCTGAGCAGTTCTTC.

The chain uses TRBV19 and TRBJ2-5, with 12 bases that match TRBD2. V gave up 4 bases and J gave up 7 bases; unmatched junction bases: 1. CDR3 length: 13 amino acids. CDR1 and CDR2 (germline): LNHDA, SQIVND (reference sequence). CDR3 loop: CASSTSGRGTQYF. CDR3 DNA: TGTGCCAGTAGTACTAGCGGGAGGGGGACCCAGTACTTC.

The sample holds one count of this clone. The chain employs TRBV28 and TRBJ2-5; perhaps TRBD1 as D (6 bases). V lost 6 bases, J lost 8 bases, and 19 bases lay in between. Germline V gene data show CDR1 as MDHEN and CDR2 as SYDVKM. This CDR3 is built from 14 residues. This CDR3 reads CASSRWGTRGTQYF. In DNA, the CDR3 is TGTGCCAGCAGCCGATGGGGGACCAGGGGAACCCAGTACTTC.

The CDR3 bases are TGCGCCAGCAGCCAAGAAAGGACAATTAATCAGCCCCAGCATTTT. Its translation: CASSQERTINQPQHF. J is TRBJ1-5 and V is TRBV4-1; a weak D match, TRBD1 (5 bases). Germline CDR1 reads MGHRA; CDR2 reads YSYEKL. V lost 0 bases to trimming and J lost 4 bases, with 10 bases between them. The length of the CDR3 is 15 residues.

The J gene is TRBJ1-1, the V gene TRBV28; no reliable D call. Germline V CDR1 and CDR2: MDHEN, SYDVKM. Trimming cost V 2 bases and J 3 bases, with 7 bases left between them. There are 13 residues in the CDR3. The CDR3 nucleotides read TGTGCCAGCAGTTTAGTAGCGTACACTGAAGCTTTCTTT. Protein sequence: CASSLVAYTEAFF.

The V and J genes are TRBV10-3 and TRBJ2-1, with TRBD2 identical over 15 bases. From germline, CDR1 is ENHRY and CDR2 SYGVKD. V was clipped by 7 bases and J by 4 bases; unmatched bases: 8. The CDR3 has 17 amino acids. The CDR3 nucleotides read TGTGCCATCACCCCTGGACTAGCGGGAGGGGAATACAATGAGCAGTTCTTC. Translation: CAITPGLAGGEYNEQFF.

The CDR3 loop is CASSTRQGRSTDTQYF. The DNA of the CDR3 is TGTGCCAGCAGCACTAGACAGGGGCGAAGCACAGATACGCAGTATTTT. The chain has TRBV21-1 and TRBJ2-3; the table assigns TRBD1, which was not confirmed against the DNA. TRBV21-1 is termed a pseudogene. The CDR3 length is 16 residues.

The chain couples TRBV4-1 to TRBJ2-7; 12 bases match TRBD2. CDR1 and CDR2 from the germline V gene are MGHRA and YSYEKL. Trimming took 3 bases from V and 1 from J; bases not matched to a gene: 10. This CDR3 region has 18 residues. CDR3 coding DNA: TGCGCCAGCAGCCAGGGGCTAGCGGGAGGGTTGGGGTCCTACGAGCAGTACTTC. This encodes CASSQGLAGGLGSYEQYF.

V usage is TRBV7-9 and J usage is TRBJ1-2; TRBD1 aligns across 10 bases. CDR1 is SEHNR, CDR2 FQNEAQ, per germline (reference sequence). The CDR3 loop spans 18 amino acids. J lost 5 bases, V lost 5 bases, and 17 bases had no gene match. The CDR3 loop reads CASSENSRDRGSKYGYTF. In DNA form, the CDR3 reads TGTGCCAGCAGCGAAAACTCCCGGGACAGGGGATCGAAGTATGGCTACACCTTC.

J is TRBJ1-4 and V is TRBV4-1; no reliable D call. With 0 bases removed from V and 7 bases from J, the gap between germline ends came to 12 bases. Germline V CDR1 and CDR2: MGHRA, YSYEKL. The CDR3 contains 15 residues. In nucleotides, the CDR3 is TGCGCCAGCAGCCAAGAGCGACACGGAGGTGAAAAACTGTTTTTT. Translated, it gives CASSQERHGGEKLFF.

This sequence joins TRBV5-1 and TRBJ2-1, with 8 nucleotides matching TRBD2. The CDR3 has 15 amino acids. After removal of 2 bases from V and 2 bases from J, the junction contained 3 bases not matched to a gene. Germline V CDR1 and CDR2: SGHRS, YFSETQ. Written as DNA, the CDR3 is TGCGCCAGCAGCTTTACTAGCGGCCCCTACAATGAGCAGTTCTTC. Translating gives CASSFTSGPYNEQFF.

This sequence joins TRBV28 and TRBJ2-7; no clear D. From germline, CDR1 is MDHEN and CDR2 SYDVKM. The CDR3 length is 12 residues. V dropped 6 bases and J dropped 5 bases, with 11 bases sitting between them. As DNA, the CDR3 is TGTGCCAGCAGCCTTGACCGTCACGAGCAGTACTTC. It is translated as CASSLDRHEQYF.

The chain combines TRBV18 with TRBJ1-3, with 7 positions matching TRBD1. This CDR3 has 13 residues. Looked up from germline, CDR1 is KGHSH and CDR2 is LQKENI. V was clipped by 2 bases and J by 8 bases; unmatched bases: 3. The CDR3 DNA is TGTGCCAGCTCACCATATCAGGGGGACACCATATATTTT. This sequence encodes CASSPYQGDTIYF.

CDR3 loop: CASRDRSGRTDTQYF. Written as DNA, the CDR3 is TGTGCCAGTAGGGACCGGAGCGGGCGCACAGATACGCAGTATTTT. This chain uses TRBV19 with TRBJ2-3; tentative D call: TRBD2 (6 bases). V lost 6 bases to trimming and J lost 1 base, with 14 bases between them. This CDR3 is built from 15 residues. CDR1 is LNHDA and CDR2 is SQIVND in the germline V gene (reference sequence).

The rearrangement links TRBV7-9 to TRBJ2-2; D is perhaps TRBD1 (6 bases). CDR1 SEHNR and CDR2 FQNEAQ come from the germline V gene (reference sequence). V was cut by 1 base and J by 6 bases, with 12 bases left in between. The CDR3 covers 15 residues. The CDR3 DNA sequence: TGTGCCAGCAGCTTAGTTCGGACAGTGGCCGGGGAGCTGTTTTTT. Translating it yields CASSLVRTVAGELFF.

This rearrangement joins TRBV27 to TRBJ2-7; 8 bases are shared with TRBD2. The CDR3 contains 14 residues. After removal of 4 bases from V and 1 base from J, the junction contained 3 bases not matched to a gene. Germline CDR1 and CDR2: MNHEY and SMNVEV (reference sequence). The CDR3 loop reads CASSSGLVSYEQYF. The DNA of the CDR3 is TGTGCCAGCAGTTCGGGACTAGTATCCTACGAGCAGTACTTC.